The 25 T cell receptor beta chains below come from one sample, sequenced in a study of shared clonotypes between healthy human individuals. Generated by immunoSEQ multiplex PCR, the TCRdb table keeps only in-frame clones and is missing some. The sample consists of fewer than 650,000 clones, around 80% of them appearing once. The sample taken for sequencing was PBMCs. The origin of the receptors is a woman aged 40 to 49 in good health. Some clones in this sample may be carry-over from other donors' samples.

This clone showed up many times. Other DNA sequences in this specimen translate into the identical CDR3. The rearrangement links TRBV7-2 to TRBJ1-2; no reliable D call. Trimming left V 5 bases short and J 2 bases short, with 9 bases between. CDR1 is SGHTA, CDR2 FQGNSA, per germline. The CDR3 contains 13 residues. In DNA form, the CDR3 reads TGTGCCAGCAGCCCCCGGGCCAACTATGGCTACACCTTC. Translated: CASSPRANYGYTF.

The chain combines TRBV7-9 with TRBJ2-1, with 12 bases aligning to TRBD2. Germline-derived CDR1 and CDR2 are SEHNR and FQNEAQ (reference sequence). V trimming: 2 bases; J trimming: 9 bases; junction bases outside the gene matches: 5. The CDR3 has 15 amino acids. CDR3 residues: CASSLRGLAGLEQFF. The CDR3 DNA is TGTGCCAGCAGCTTACGTGGACTAGCGGGACTTGAGCAGTTCTTC.

This clone has more than one count but fewer than ten. A read error may explain this, as a much larger clone is one base away. This chain joins TRBV28 and TRBJ2-7; no reliable D call. CDR1 and CDR2 from the germline V gene are MDHEN and SYDVKM. CDR3 length: 11 residues. CDR3 nucleotide sequence: TGTGCCGGCAGTTTCTCCTACGAGCAGTACTTC. Translating it yields CAGSFSYEQYF.

The sample holds many counts of this clone. The J gene is TRBJ2-4, the V gene TRBV5-1; 9 nucleotides align to TRBD2. Germline V gives CDR1 SGHRS, CDR2 YFSETQ. Unmatched junction bases numbered 15, after V lost 4 bases and J lost 1 base. This CDR3 is built from 19 residues. CDR3 DNA: TGCGCCAGCAGCCCCTCGACTAGCGGCACAGGAGGGGCCAAAAACATTCAGTACTTC. This sequence encodes CASSPSTSGTGGAKNIQYF.

This chain connects TRBV28 to TRBJ2-1, with TRBD2 matching 13 bases. The CDR3 sequence is 19 residues long. CDR1 and CDR2 from the germline V gene are MDHEN and SYDVKM. J was trimmed by 15 bases and V by 5 bases; bases with no gene match: 25. Here the CDR3 reads CASSGAGGTSGVGRAWVFF. Written as DNA, the CDR3 is TGTGCCAGCAGTGGGGCAGGAGGGACTAGCGGGGTTGGCAGGGCATGGGTGTTCTTC.

The gene calls are TRBV5-1 and TRBJ2-1; 11 bases map to TRBD2. Germline lookup yields CDR1 SGHRS and CDR2 YFSETQ. The V and J ends lost 2 bases and 11 bases, in that order; junction bases with no gene match: 9. The CDR3 is 15 residues long. CDR3 sequence reads: CASSFAPGLAAQQFF. The CDR3 DNA sequence: TGCGCCAGCAGCTTCGCGCCGGGACTAGCGGCCCAGCAGTTCTTC.

This chain uses TRBV5-4 with TRBJ2-1; weak D call: TRBD1 (6 bases). V was trimmed by 3 bases and J by 7 bases, leaving 8 bases between them. Germline CDR1 is SGHNT and CDR2 is YYREEE (reference sequence). CDR3 length equals 12 residues. The CDR3 sequence: CASSSDRNEQFF. The CDR3 bases are TGTGCCAGCAGCTCTGACAGGAATGAGCAGTTCTTC.

DNA for the CDR3: TGTGCCAGCAGTGGGACAGGGGACACACAAGAGACCCAGTACTTC. It codes for CASSGTGDTQETQYF. The J gene is TRBJ2-5, the V gene TRBV28; 10 bases match TRBD1. The CDR3 is made up of 15 amino acids. Germline trimming cut 5 bases from V and 2 bases from J; bases unmatched to any gene: 5. Germline-derived CDR1 and CDR2 are MDHEN and SYDVKM.

The CDR3 spells CASSTLVTNTGELFF. The DNA of the CDR3 is TGTGCCAGCAGCACACTAGTTACGAACACCGGGGAGCTGTTTTTT. V gene TRBV6-1 combines with J gene TRBJ2-2; tentative D call: TRBD2 (5 bases). Trimming pared 6 bases from V and 0 bases from J, leaving 11 bases between. The CDR3 consists of 15 residues. The germline gives CDR1 MNHNS, CDR2 SASEGT.

In its sample, this clone was seen a few times. V usage is TRBV4-1 and J usage is TRBJ2-7; D perhaps matches TRBD2 (6 bases). Germline V gene sequence: CDR1 MGHRA, CDR2 YSYEKL. V gave up 4 bases and J gave up 3 bases, with 19 bases separating them. The CDR3 runs to 16 residues. The CDR3: CASSRSTAGQGYEQYF. CDR3 bases: TGCGCCAGCAGCCGCTCAACTGCGGGGCAGGGCTACGAGCAGTACTTC.

CDR3 bases: TGTGCCAGCAGCTCCGCGACTATCTCTGAGCAGTTCTTC. Amino acids: CASSSATISEQFF. The chain uses TRBV7-3 and TRBJ2-1; maybe TRBD2 (5 bases). The germline CDR1 and CDR2 sequences are SGHTA and FQGTGA. The V and J ends lost 4 bases and 9 bases respectively, with 13 bases between them. The CDR3 runs to 13 residues.

This clone was counted a single time. This chain uses TRBV5-4 with TRBJ1-1, with D possibly being TRBD1 (6 bases). The CDR3 loop spans 15 amino acids. Germline values: CDR1 SGHNT, CDR2 YYREEE (reference sequence). V was shortened by 4 bases and J by 4 bases, with 17 bases between the two germline ends. This chain's CDR3 is CASSTPRGGGTEAFF. CDR3 bases: TGTGCCAGCAGCACGCCCCGGGGAGGGGGCACTGAAGCTTTCTTT.

This chain links TRBV4-3 with TRBJ1-2, with a weak D call TRBD1 (5 bases). The V end was cut by 4 bases, the J end by 4 bases, with 16 bases between. Germline V gives CDR1 LGHNA, CDR2 YSLEER. The CDR3 consists of 15 residues. CDR3 loop: CASSRSGEESYGYTF. CDR3 in DNA: TGCGCCAGCAGCCGGTCGGGGGAGGAGAGCTATGGCTACACCTTC.

The chain employs TRBV2 and TRBJ1-4, with 8 bases identical to TRBD1. V gave up 5 bases and J gave up 4 bases; unmatched junction bases: 3. Germline V gene data show CDR1 as SNHLY and CDR2 as FYNNEI. This CDR3 has 14 residues. CDR3 DNA sequence: TGTGCCAGCAGTAAAGACAGGGGTAATGAAAAACTGTTTTTT. Its translation is CASSKDRGNEKLFF.

The chain recombines TRBV27 with TRBJ2-7; TRBD2 matches at 9 bases. The CDR3 spans 18 residues. Per germline, CDR1 MNHEY and CDR2 SMNVEV (reference sequence). V dropped 3 bases and J dropped 3; count of bases not matched to a gene: 15. CDR3 DNA: TGTGCCAGCAGTTTGAGAGAAACTAGCGGGCCCAGGGGCTACGAGCAGTACTTC. It is translated as CASSLRETSGPRGYEQYF.

The V call is TRBV11-2, the J call TRBJ2-2; D is possibly TRBD1 (5 bases). Between the trimmed V and J ends, which lost 2 bases and 5 bases, there was a span of 15 bases. This CDR3 is built from 16 residues. Per germline, CDR1 SGHAT and CDR2 FQNNGV. In DNA form, the CDR3 reads TGTGCCAGCAGCTTACCTGGGGCAGGTTTTACCGGGGAGCTGTTTTTT. This translates into CASSLPGAGFTGELFF.

This sequence joins TRBV5-1 and TRBJ1-2; D remains unclear. This CDR3 comprises 16 residues. The ends were cut back, 4 bases at V and 0 bases at J, with 16 bases in the middle. Germline CDR1 SGHRS, CDR2 YFSETQ. CDR3 nucleotides: TGCGCCAGCAGCGTAGGAACGGCTAGCCCTAACTATGGCTACACCTTC. It is translated as CASSVGTASPNYGYTF.

This clone showed up just once. The V and J genes are TRBV28 and TRBJ2-2, with D possibly matching TRBD2 (5 bases). This CDR3 has 11 residues. Germline lookup yields CDR1 MDHEN and CDR2 SYDVKM. Between the trimmed V and J ends, which lost 5 bases and 10 bases, there was a span of 8 bases. CDR3 loop: CASSHREELFF. CDR3 nucleotide sequence: TGTGCCAGCAGTCACCGGGAGGAGCTGTTTTTT.

This chain links TRBV5-1 with TRBJ1-1; possible D gene TRBD1, 5 bases. The CDR3 is made up of 15 amino acids. Germline V gene lookup returns CDR1 SGHRS and CDR2 YFSETQ. The ends were cut back, 0 bases at V and 0 bases at J, with 9 bases in the middle. The CDR3 sequence: CASSLDAGLNTEAFF. CDR3 bases: TGCGCCAGCAGCTTGGACGCGGGACTGAACACTGAAGCTTTCTTT.

The chain carries TRBV30 and TRBJ2-2; 7 bases match TRBD1. The V gene's germline CDR1 is GTSNPN and CDR2 SVGIG (reference sequence). CDR3 length equals 14 residues. Trimming cost V 1 base and J 6 bases; bases outside gene matches: 5. CDR3 coding DNA: TGTGCCTGGAGTGGGGAGAGGGGGCCCGGGGAGCTGTTTTTT. It encodes CAWSGERGPGELFF.

This clone was detected a few times. The CDR3 sequence: CASSFPGSYSEKLFF. DNA for the CDR3: TGTGCCAGCAGCTTTCCAGGGTCGTATTCAGAAAAACTGTTTTTT. This chain joins TRBV11-2 and TRBJ1-4; D may be TRBD1 (5 bases). The CDR3 spans 15 residues. The germline CDR1 and CDR2 sequences are SGHAT and FQNNGV. Trimming shortened V by 3 bases and J by 8 bases, and 16 bases separated the two germline ends.

The rearrangement joins TRBV10-3 to TRBJ2-3; TRBD2 matches 7 bases. The junction had 8 bases not matched to a gene; V was cut back by 4 bases and J by 1 base. Germline-derived CDR1 and CDR2 are ENHRY and SYGVKD. The CDR3 loop spans 16 amino acids. CDR3 bases: TGTGCCATCAGTGGCTCGCGGGAGTCGGGCACAGATACGCAGTATTTT. Translating gives CAISGSRESGTDTQYF.

The gene calls are TRBV30 and TRBJ1-4; TRBD1 matches 8 bases. CDR1 is GTSNPN, CDR2 SVGIG, per germline (reference sequence). V was pared by 2 bases and J by 5 bases, with 4 bases of the junction left unmatched. The CDR3 runs 14 residues. The CDR3 DNA follows: TGTGCCTGGAGTAGGGGACAGGAGAATGAAAAACTGTTTTTT. Translated, it gives CAWSRGQENEKLFF. Variable domain in full (rest from reference TRBV30 and TRBJ1-4): SQTIHQWPATLVQPVGSPLSLECTVEGTSNPNLYWYRQAAGRGLQLLFYSVGIGQISSEVPQNLSASRPQDRQFILSSKKLLLSDSGFYLCAWSRGQENEKLFFGSGTQLSVL.

This rearrangement joins TRBV18 to TRBJ1-5; weak D call: TRBD1 (6 bases). The CDR3 loop spans 14 amino acids. With 1 base removed from V and 6 bases from J, the gap between germline ends came to 10 bases. Germline V gives CDR1 KGHSH, CDR2 LQKENI. This chain's CDR3 is CASSPQGGGQPQHF. As DNA, the CDR3 is TGTGCCAGCTCACCACAGGGAGGGGGTCAGCCCCAGCATTTT.

The rearrangement links TRBV7-2 to TRBJ2-7, with 10 bases that match TRBD1. Per germline, CDR1 SGHTA and CDR2 FQGNSA. Losses at the gene ends were 5 bases for V and 6 bases for J; bases not matched to a gene: 10. The CDR3 loop spans 15 amino acids. CDR3: CASSAGTGEGREQYF. The DNA of the CDR3 is TGTGCCAGCAGCGCAGGGACAGGGGAGGGTCGCGAGCAGTACTTC.